This T cell receptor (beta chain) was observed in a study of shared clonotypes between healthy human individuals. Comment on this clone: Its specificity is unknown.

Whole-study findings and limits: About 5.2% was the fraction of naive CD4 clonotypes found shared across several donors. Naive subsets usually exceeded memory subsets in estimated richness.

Authors' processing steps: In the immunoSEQ data, sequences were junction-only and lacked quality scores, so filtering differed. Sequenced by immunoSEQ multiplex PCR; TCRdb stores in-frame clones only, minus some. V, J and clone size were drawn from that table, and D and trimming were deduced from the DNA. The repertoire holds 1,400,000 or so clones, with approximately 98.5% as singletons. This clonotype was obtained from a man aged 25 to 40 in good health. The sample comprised naive CD4+ T cells sorted from blood. Subset in this sample: CD45RA+ positively selected.

The CDR3 reads CASSQEWETQYF. CDR3 coding DNA: TGTGCCAGCTCACAAGAATGGGAGACCCAGTACTTC. The genes are TRBV18 and TRBJ2-5; D unclear. The CDR3 contains 12 residues. V was shortened by 4 bases and J by 5 bases, with 8 bases between the two germline ends. Germline V lookup: CDR1 KGHSH, CDR2 LQKENI.